One sample yielded the 14 T cell receptor beta chains listed below, sequenced in a study of HIV-infected patients and healthy controls. cDNA was made from about 500 ng RNA using alpha and beta constant primers. Each of the alpha and beta chains got its own library through chain-specific third strand synthesis with indices. TCRdb used MiXCR to reprocess the 5' RACE reads, holding one entry per CDR3 protein. The data contain about 10,000 distinct CDR3 sequences, around 9.3% of them seen just once; the ten biggest clones take up about 18%. All unsorted peripheral T cells were captured because whole blood was used without fractionation. The starting material was blood, obtained before antiretroviral therapy. The receptor source for this set is an adult with HIV infection.

This sequence joins TRBV20-1 and TRBJ2-1; the D gene is possibly TRBD2 (6 bases). Germline CDR1 reads DFQATT; CDR2 reads SNEGSKA (reference sequence). There are 15 residues in the CDR3. Trimming took 6 bases from V and 3 from J, leaving 18 bases between them. As DNA, the CDR3 is TGCAGTGCCCCCGACGAGGGCGGGGACTACAATGAGCAGTTCTTC. It is translated as CSAPDEGGDYNEQFF.

This clonotype has a count of ten or more. The rearrangement uses TRBV20-1 and TRBJ2-7; possibly TRBD2 for D (5 bases). V dropped 3 bases and J dropped 5 bases, with 20 bases sitting between them. Germline loops: CDR1 DFQATT, CDR2 SNEGSKA (reference sequence). This CDR3 has 15 amino acids. The CDR3, as DNA: TGCAGTGCTAGCGGAGGAGCTCAGGAGAACAACGAGCAGTACTTC. It encodes CSASGGAQENNEQYF.

This clonotype was observed many times. The CDR3 region has the DNA TGTGCCACCAGTGATTTCGCCAACACCGGGGAGCTGTTTTTT. Protein: CATSDFANTGELFF. The chain couples TRBV24-1 to TRBJ2-2; D is undetermined. Germline V gene sequence: CDR1 KGHDR, CDR2 SFDVKD. The CDR3 covers 14 residues. Deletions cut 1 base from V and 2 bases from J, with 4 bases between.

V is TRBV27 and J is TRBJ1-1; D perhaps matches TRBD1 (5 bases). The V and J ends lost 4 bases and 5 bases respectively, with 14 bases between them. Germline lookup yields CDR1 MNHEY and CDR2 SMNVEV (reference sequence). This CDR3 is built from 14 residues. DNA of the CDR3: TGTGCCAGCAGTTCCATGGGGGTGGCGACTGAAGCTTTCTTT. Its protein product is CASSSMGVATEAFF.

This clonotype was observed many times. The gene calls are TRBV5-1 and TRBJ2-7; the D gene is possibly TRBD2 (5 bases). The V and J ends lost 4 bases and 2 bases respectively, with 10 bases between them. The CDR3 runs to 13 residues. Germline V gene sequence: CDR1 SGHRS, CDR2 YFSETQ. The CDR3 protein is CASSLRAAYEQYF. The CDR3 DNA reads TGCGCCAGCAGCCTGCGGGCCGCCTACGAGCAGTACTTC.

Ten or more counts support this clonotype. V gene TRBV4-2 combines with J gene TRBJ2-3, with 9 positions matching TRBD1. With V trimmed by 2 bases and J by 2 bases, 2 bases remained unmatched. The CDR3 length is 15 residues. The germline V gene encodes CDR1 LGHNA and CDR2 YNFKEQ. The CDR3 loop is CASSQRTGATDTQYF. The DNA of the CDR3 is TGTGCCAGCAGCCAAAGGACAGGGGCCACAGATACGCAGTATTTT.

This clonotype was seen at least ten times. CDR3 bases: TGTGCCAGCAGTTATCTTCACTGGGGAAATGAGCAGTTCTTC. Amino acid sequence: CASSYLHWGNEQFF. This chain links TRBV6-2 or TRBV6-3 with TRBJ2-1; D is undetermined. V lost 3 bases and J lost 7, with 13 bases in between. CDR3 length equals 14 residues. Germline CDR1 and CDR2: MNHEY and SVGEGT.

The gene calls are TRBV19 and TRBJ1-5; unclear D gene. CDR1 and CDR2 from the germline V gene are LNHDA and SQIVND (reference sequence). The CDR3 extends over 15 amino acids. V was cut by 3 bases and J by 0 bases, with 9 bases left in between. DNA for the CDR3: TGTGCCAGTAGTATGGGCAGTTATAGCAATCAGCCCCAGCATTTT. Translating gives CASSMGSYSNQPQHF. Combining the CDR3 with reference TRBV19 and TRBJ1-5 gives the whole variable domain DGGITQSPKYLFRKEGQNVTLSCEQNLNHDAMYWYRQDPGQGLRLIYYSQIVNDFQKGDIAEGYSVSREKKESFPLTVTSAQKNPTAFYLCASSMGSYSNQPQHFGDGTRLSIL.

This clonotype came up many times. The rearrangement joins TRBV7-9 to TRBJ2-2; D possibly uses TRBD1 or TRBD2 (6 bases each). Germline V CDR1 and CDR2: SEHNR, FQNEAQ (reference sequence). Trimming stripped 11 bases from V and 5 bases from J, with 18 bases between. The CDR3 covers 14 residues. CDR3 bases: TGTGCCCTGTTCAGGGGAGGTTCGACCGGGGAGCTGTTTTTT. It codes for CALFRGGSTGELFF. Full variable domain (outside the CDR3, taken from reference TRBV7-9 and TRBJ2-2): DTGVSQNPRHKITKRGQNVTFRCDPISEHNRLYWYRQTLGQGPEFLTYFQNEAQLEKSRLLSDRFSAERPKGSFSTLEIQRTEQGDSAMYLCALFRGGSTGELFFGEGSRLTVL.

This clonotype appeared once. The V call is TRBV7-2, the J call TRBJ2-7; no reliable D call. The CDR3 spans 15 residues. Germline V gene sequence: CDR1 SGHTA, CDR2 FQGNSA. Trimming cost V 1 base and J 1 base, with 11 bases left between them. CDR3 nucleotide sequence: TGTGCCAGCAGCTTAGGACCAGACCCTTCCTACGAGCAGTACTTC. It encodes CASSLGPDPSYEQYF.

In this sample, this clonotype turned up many times. The J gene is TRBJ1-1, the V gene TRBV28; no clear D. The germline CDR1 and CDR2 sequences are MDHEN and SYDVKM. This CDR3 has 14 residues. Trimming shortened V by 9 bases and J by 5 bases, and 19 bases separated the two germline ends. In DNA, the CDR3 is TGTGCCAGTGCGCGCCTTGTAGGAACGACTGAAGCTTTCTTT. This codes for CASARLVGTTEAFF.

This clonotype appeared a single time. The rearrangement links TRBV12-5 to TRBJ2-1, with D unclear. Germline V lookup: CDR1 LGHNT, CDR2 FRNRAP. Trimming took off 1 base at V and 0 bases at J, with 1 base between the two ends. This CDR3 region has 13 residues. CDR3 protein: CASGLASYNEQFF. CDR3 DNA sequence: TGTGCTAGTGGTTTGGCCTCCTACAATGAGCAGTTCTTC.

This clonotype was found many times. CDR3 DNA sequence: TGTGCCAGCAGTCCTAGGACGGGACAGGGTTACTCCTACGAGCAGTACTTC. Encoded protein: CASSPRTGQGYSYEQYF. The chain combines TRBV5-5 with TRBJ2-7, with 9 bases lining up with TRBD1. CDR3 length: 17 residues. Germline V lookup: CDR1 SGHKS, CDR2 YYEKEE (reference sequence). J gave up 0 bases and V 5 bases, and 12 bases lay outside the gene matches.

This clonotype turned up a few times. The rearrangement joins TRBV5-4 to TRBJ2-7; 7 nucleotides agree with TRBD1. Trimming took 1 base from V and 7 from J; bases not matched to a gene: 5. The CDR3 is 13 amino acids. CDR1 is SGHNT, CDR2 YYREEE, per germline (reference sequence). The CDR3 spells CASSLQGVQEQYF. The CDR3 nucleotides read TGTGCCAGCAGCTTGCAGGGGGTGCAAGAGCAGTACTTC.